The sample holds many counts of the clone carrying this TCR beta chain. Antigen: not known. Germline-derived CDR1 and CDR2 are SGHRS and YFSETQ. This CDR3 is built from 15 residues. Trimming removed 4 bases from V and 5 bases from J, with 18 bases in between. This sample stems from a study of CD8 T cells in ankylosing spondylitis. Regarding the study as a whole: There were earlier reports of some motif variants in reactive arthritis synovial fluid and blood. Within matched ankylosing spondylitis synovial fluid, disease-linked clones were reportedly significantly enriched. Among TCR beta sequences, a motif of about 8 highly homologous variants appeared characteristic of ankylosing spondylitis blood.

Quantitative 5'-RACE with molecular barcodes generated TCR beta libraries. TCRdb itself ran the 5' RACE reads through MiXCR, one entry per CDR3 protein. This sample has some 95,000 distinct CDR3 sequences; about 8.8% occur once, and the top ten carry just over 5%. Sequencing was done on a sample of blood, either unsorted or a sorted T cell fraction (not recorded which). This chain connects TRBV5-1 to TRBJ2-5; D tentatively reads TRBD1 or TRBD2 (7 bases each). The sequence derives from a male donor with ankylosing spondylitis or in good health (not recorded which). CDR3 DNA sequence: TGCGCCAGCAGCACTGGGAGGGGGCGTCTCGAGACCCAGTACTTC. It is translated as CASSTGRGRLETQYF.